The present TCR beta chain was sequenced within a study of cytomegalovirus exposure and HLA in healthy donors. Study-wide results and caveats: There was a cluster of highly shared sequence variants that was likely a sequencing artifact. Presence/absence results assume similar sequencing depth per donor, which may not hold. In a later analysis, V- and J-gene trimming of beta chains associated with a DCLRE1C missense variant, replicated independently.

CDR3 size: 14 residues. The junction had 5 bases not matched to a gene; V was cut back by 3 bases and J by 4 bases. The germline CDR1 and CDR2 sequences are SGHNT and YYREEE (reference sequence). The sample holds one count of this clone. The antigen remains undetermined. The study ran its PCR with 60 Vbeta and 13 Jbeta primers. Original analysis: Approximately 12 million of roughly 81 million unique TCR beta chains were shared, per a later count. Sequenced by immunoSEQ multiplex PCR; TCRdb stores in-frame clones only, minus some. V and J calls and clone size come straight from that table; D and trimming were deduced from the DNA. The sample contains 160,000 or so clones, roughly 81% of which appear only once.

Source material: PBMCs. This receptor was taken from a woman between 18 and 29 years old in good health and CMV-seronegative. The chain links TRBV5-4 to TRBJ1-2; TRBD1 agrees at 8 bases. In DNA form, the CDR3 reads TGTGCCAGCAGCTCAGGGGGCGGATTCTATGGCTACACCTTC. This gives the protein CASSSGGGFYGYTF.